This T cell receptor beta chain appears in the sequencing data of a study of cytomegalovirus exposure and HLA in healthy donors. Vbeta (60) and Jbeta (13) primers were used in the PCR. The data were produced by immunoSEQ multiplex PCR, yet TCRdb's version contains in-frame clones alone and is incomplete. The sample carries about 200,000 clones, about four fifths recorded once. Concerning this clone itself: Its antigen is not known.

The CDR3 consists of 16 residues. Trimming cost V 7 bases and J 2 bases; bases outside gene matches: 13. Germline lookup yields CDR1 MNHNY and CDR2 SVGAGI (reference sequence). Whole-study results and caveats: Some segments of the V type, notably TRBV6-2 and TRBV6-3, were excluded as indistinguishable. Rates of TCR association differed by HLA locus in a later analysis, with DRB1 highest and HLA-C lowest.

The sample consisted of PBMCs. This clonotype was sampled from a boy between 2 and 15 years old in good health and CMV-seronegative. V and J are TRBV6-6 and TRBJ2-7; 8 nucleotides match TRBD2. CDR3 sequence (DNA): TGTGCCAGCACCAACGGGGGGGGCAGCCGACCCTACGAGCAGTACTTC. Protein: CASTNGGGSRPYEQYF.